This T cell receptor (beta chain) originates from a study of cytomegalovirus exposure and HLA in healthy donors. Study context: The study placed 70% to 85% of its approximately 400 genotyped donors in the Caucasian-associated ancestry cluster. Whole-study findings and limits: Segments of the TCR beta V type were, in most cases, productive about 90% or about 30% of the time in an earlier analysis.

The germline V gene encodes CDR1 SQVTM and CDR2 ANQGSEA. The CDR3 is 17 amino acids. The V gene end was trimmed by 6 bases and the J gene end by 0 bases; junction bases not matched to a gene: 14. A word on this clone: Antigen specificity is unknown.

Vbeta (60) and Jbeta (13) primers were used in the PCR. Libraries were prepared by immunoSEQ multiplex PCR; TCRdb keeps only in-frame clonotypes and omits some of them. The sample has 85,000 to 100,000 clones; roughly 79% are singletons. The rearrangement links TRBV29-1 to TRBJ2-5; 9 nucleotides align to TRBD2. The clonotype originates from a woman in her thirties or forties in good health and CMV-seronegative. The sequencing sample was made of PBMCs. Here the CDR3 reads CSVPGVAGDPYQETQYF. The CDR3 bases are TGCAGCGTCCCCGGGGTAGCGGGGGACCCGTACCAAGAGACCCAGTACTTC.